One sample yielded the 14 T cell receptor beta chains listed below, sequenced in a study of blood T cell repertoires in COVID-19. Here immunoSEQ multiplex PCR was the method, and the copy in TCRdb shows in-frame clones only, minus some. The table has about 60,000 clones, approximately 80% seen once; the top ten hold approximately 55%. Sequencing was carried out using peripheral blood. All receptors come from a woman aged 80 or older with acute or convalescent COVID-19.

This clone was seen just once. The chain joins TRBV30 to TRBJ2-7, with TRBD1 identical over 10 bases. Germline trimming cut 7 bases from V and 1 base from J; bases unmatched to any gene: 7. Germline V gives CDR1 GTSNPN, CDR2 SVGIG (reference sequence). CDR3 size: 14 residues. CDR3 nucleotides: TGTGCCTCGGGTCCGGGACAGGGGTCCTACGAGCAGTACTTC. Its translation: CASGPGQGSYEQYF.

This clone was seen a single time. This chain links TRBV28 with TRBJ1-1; D is perhaps TRBD1 (6 bases). Trimming took off 8 bases at V and 4 bases at J, with 17 bases between the two ends. The CDR3 extends over 14 amino acids. Germline assignment: CDR1 MDHEN and CDR2 SYDVKM. CDR3 nucleotides: TGTGCCAGCCGGGACCCAAACAGGGCCACTGAAGCTTTCTTT. The encoded protein is CASRDPNRATEAFF. The full variable domain, completed using reference TRBV28 and TRBJ1-1, is DVKVTQSSRYLVKRTGEKVFLECVQDMDHENMFWYRQDPGLGLRLIYFSYDVKMKEKGDIPEGYSVSREKKERFSLILESASTNQTSMYLCASRDPNRATEAFFGQGTRLTVV.

The V call is TRBV13, the J call TRBJ1-2, with 7 bases fitting TRBD1. The germline gives CDR1 PRHDT, CDR2 FYEKMQ (reference sequence). V gave up 7 bases and J gave up 8 bases; unmatched junction bases: 13. The CDR3 consists of 14 residues. CDR3 in DNA: TGTGCCAGCACCCCCAGAGTAGGGGGCGAAGGCTACACCTTC. This codes for CASTPRVGGEGYTF.

The genes are TRBV30 and TRBJ2-3; perhaps TRBD2 as D (5 bases). Trimming cost V 4 bases and J 6 bases, with 17 bases left between them. Germline loops: CDR1 GTSNPN, CDR2 SVGIG (reference sequence). The CDR3 contains 14 residues. The CDR3 region is CAWKEGPGTDTQYF. CDR3 nucleotide sequence: TGTGCCTGGAAAGAGGGTCCCGGTACGGATACGCAGTATTTT.

The J gene is TRBJ2-1, the V gene TRBV5-8, with D perhaps matching TRBD1 (6 bases). The CDR3 loop spans 14 amino acids. V lost 2 bases and J lost 7, with 13 bases in between. Germline V gene sequence: CDR1 SGHTS, CDR2 YDEGEE. CDR3: CASSLGTLGNEQFF. CDR3 bases: TGTGCCAGCAGCTTAGGGACACTGGGGAATGAGCAGTTCTTC.

The chain links TRBV2 to TRBJ1-5; TRBD1 matches at 11 bases. CDR3 size: 15 residues. V shed 8 bases and J 7 bases; nucleotides not matched to a gene: 10. Germline loops: CDR1 SNHLY, CDR2 FYNNEI. The CDR3 DNA sequence: TGTGCCAGCGGATCGGGACAGGGGGTCGGGCAGCCCCAGCATTTT. Protein: CASGSGQGVGQPQHF.

The genes are TRBV5-1 and TRBJ2-1; tentative D call: TRBD2 (5 bases). Germline CDR1 SGHRS, CDR2 YFSETQ. This CDR3 region has 14 residues. Trimming removed 3 bases from V and 5 bases from J, with 12 bases in between. For the CDR3, the DNA is TGCGCCAGCAGCTCCCTCGAGGGCGACAATGAGCAGTTCTTC. It codes for CASSSLEGDNEQFF.

The chain employs TRBV7-9 and TRBJ1-1; maybe TRBD1 (6 bases). From germline, CDR1 is SEHNR and CDR2 FQNEAQ (reference sequence). Trimming pared 3 bases from V and 3 bases from J, leaving 14 bases between. This CDR3 region has 15 residues. CDR3 sequence: CASSFHRAGDTEAFF. The CDR3 DNA follows: TGTGCCAGCAGCTTCCACAGGGCAGGGGACACTGAAGCTTTCTTT.

This clone was seen a handful of times. This chain links TRBV7-3 with TRBJ1-6, with D tentatively TRBD1 (5 bases). With 1 base removed from V and 1 base from J, the gap between germline ends came to 14 bases. The germline V gene encodes CDR1 SGHTA and CDR2 FQGTGA. CDR3 length: 18 amino acids. The CDR3 loop is CASSLIFLGGSYNSPLHF. CDR3 coding DNA: TGTGCCAGCAGCTTAATTTTTCTCGGGGGGTCCTATAATTCACCCCTCCACTTT.

J is TRBJ2-7 and V is TRBV28, with TRBD1 identical over 8 bases. The CDR3 spans 14 residues. Germline CDR1 reads MDHEN; CDR2 reads SYDVKM. V lost 2 bases to trimming and J lost 5 bases; unmatched junction nucleotides: 5. The CDR3 DNA reads as TGTGCCAGCAGTTTAGACAGGGGAGGAAACGAGCAGTACTTC. Translated: CASSLDRGGNEQYF. Variable domain in full (rest from reference TRBV28 and TRBJ2-7): DVKVTQSSRYLVKRTGEKVFLECVQDMDHENMFWYRQDPGLGLRLIYFSYDVKMKEKGDIPEGYSVSREKKERFSLILESASTNQTSMYLCASSLDRGGNEQYFGPGTRLTVT.

This chain links TRBV11-1 with TRBJ1-2; unclear D gene. The CDR3 totals 14 residues. V shed 5 bases and J shed 8 bases, with 18 bases lying between them. The germline gives CDR1 SGHAT, CDR2 FQDESV (reference sequence). CDR3 nucleotide sequence: TGTGCCAGCAGCGCACTCGAAGGAGGTGGAGGCTACACCTTC. It specifies CASSALEGGGGYTF.

The chain joins TRBV2 to TRBJ2-1; TRBD2 matches 10 bases. V gave up 7 bases and J gave up 4 bases; unmatched junction bases: 7. Looked up from germline, CDR1 is SNHLY and CDR2 is FYNNEI. CDR3 length equals 15 residues. For the CDR3, the DNA is TGTGCCAGCACCGTTCTAGCGGGAGCTTACAATGAGCAGTTCTTC. This codes for CASTVLAGAYNEQFF.

The V call is TRBV15, the J call TRBJ2-3; D may be TRBD2 (6 bases). The CDR3 runs 14 residues. V lost 1 base to trimming and J lost 11 bases, with 16 bases between them. The germline V gene encodes CDR1 LNHNV and CDR2 YYDKDF (reference sequence). CDR3 DNA sequence: TGTGCCACCAGCAGAGTCGAGCCGGGAGAAAAGCAGTATTTT. It is translated as CATSRVEPGEKQYF.

The chain links TRBV6-6 to TRBJ1-4; 7 positions match TRBD1. Trimming at V came to 2 bases and at J to 2 bases, leaving 5 bases not matched to a gene. Germline V gene sequence: CDR1 MNHNY, CDR2 SVGAGI (reference sequence). There are 16 residues in the CDR3. The CDR3 reads CASSYGARGTNEKLFF. In nucleotides, the CDR3 is TGTGCCAGCAGTTACGGTGCCAGGGGGACTAATGAAAAACTGTTTTTT.